The 7 T cell receptor beta chains below all came from one sample that was sequenced in a study of immune characterization of retroperitoneal liposarcoma. From the PCR reads, TCRdb called clonotypes with MiXCR, one entry per CDR3 protein. Of about 12,000 distinct CDR3 sequences listed, around 24% are singletons. Material: tumor tissue. The receptors were gathered from a female donor with retroperitoneal liposarcoma.

About this clonotype: A much larger clone is a single base away; this may be a read error. The missing conserved phenylalanine or tryptophan at the end of this CDR3 makes a read error likely. The DNA is left out, because the CDR3 cannot be placed on it with certainty; the CDR3 is given as TCRdb lists it. The V and J genes are TRBV11-2 and TRBJ2-3; the table's D call, TRBD2, has no DNA check behind it. The length of the CDR3 is 14 amino acids, counting both ends. Per germline, CDR1 SGHAT and CDR2 FQNNGV. The CDR3 sequence is CASSFSPRTDEQFS.

This clonotype is medium-sized within its sample. The CDR3 protein is CASSDRDTGELFF. Here the CDR3 DNA reads TGTGCCAGCAGTGACAGGGACACCGGGGAGCTGTTTTTT. The chain has TRBV6-1 and TRBJ2-2; D perhaps matches TRBD1 (5 bases). V shed 3 bases and J shed 3 bases, with 5 bases lying between them. Germline-derived CDR1 and CDR2 are MNHNS and SASEGT. The CDR3 length is 13 residues.

The chain employs TRBV6-1 and TRBJ2-5; 8 bases line up with TRBD1. The better agreement between TRBJ2-1 and the DNA end casts doubt on the J call. CDR3 length: 15 amino acids. Germline values: CDR1 MNHNS, CDR2 SASEGT. CDR3 in DNA: TGTGCCAGCAGCCCGGACAGGGTCTCCTACAATGAGCAGTTCTTC. This codes for CASSPDRVSYNEQFF.

The CDR3 sequence: CASEGGNTIYF. The CDR3 DNA reads as TGTGCCAGCGAGGGGGGAAACACCATATATTTT. The chain employs TRBV6-6 and TRBJ1-3; D perhaps matches TRBD1 (5 bases). The CDR3 length is 11 residues. V was shortened by 8 bases and J by 4 bases, with 6 bases between the two germline ends. Germline values: CDR1 MNHNY, CDR2 SVGAGI (reference sequence).

The sample holds many counts of this clonotype. This chain joins TRBV24-1 and TRBJ2-1; 11 positions match TRBD2. The germline V gene encodes CDR1 KGHDR and CDR2 SFDVKD. V lost 9 bases to trimming and J lost 6 bases; unmatched junction nucleotides: 6. The CDR3 contains 14 residues. The CDR3 loop reads CATAIAGGRNEQFF. For the CDR3, the DNA is TGTGCCACCGCCATAGCGGGAGGGCGCAATGAGCAGTTCTTC.

The CDR3, as DNA: TGTGCCAGCAGCTTCGGACAGGGCCAAGAGACCCAGTACTTC. Translating gives CASSFGQGQETQYF. The rearrangement uses TRBV7-6 and TRBJ2-5; TRBD1 agrees at 8 bases. The CDR3 totals 14 residues. The germline V gene encodes CDR1 SGHVS and CDR2 FNYEAQ. With V trimmed by 3 bases and J by 1 base, 1 base remained unmatched.

Concerning this clonotype itself: At one end, the junction sequence differs from germline, possibly due to a read error. The chain joins TRBV6-1 to TRBJ1-1, with D hard to call. Germline V CDR1 and CDR2: MNHNS, SASEGT. The CDR3 is made up of 15 amino acids. CDR3 bases: TGTGCCAGCAGGCTGACCGTGCTGATCGGAAGAGCACACGTCTTT. Translating gives CASRLTVLIGRAHVF.